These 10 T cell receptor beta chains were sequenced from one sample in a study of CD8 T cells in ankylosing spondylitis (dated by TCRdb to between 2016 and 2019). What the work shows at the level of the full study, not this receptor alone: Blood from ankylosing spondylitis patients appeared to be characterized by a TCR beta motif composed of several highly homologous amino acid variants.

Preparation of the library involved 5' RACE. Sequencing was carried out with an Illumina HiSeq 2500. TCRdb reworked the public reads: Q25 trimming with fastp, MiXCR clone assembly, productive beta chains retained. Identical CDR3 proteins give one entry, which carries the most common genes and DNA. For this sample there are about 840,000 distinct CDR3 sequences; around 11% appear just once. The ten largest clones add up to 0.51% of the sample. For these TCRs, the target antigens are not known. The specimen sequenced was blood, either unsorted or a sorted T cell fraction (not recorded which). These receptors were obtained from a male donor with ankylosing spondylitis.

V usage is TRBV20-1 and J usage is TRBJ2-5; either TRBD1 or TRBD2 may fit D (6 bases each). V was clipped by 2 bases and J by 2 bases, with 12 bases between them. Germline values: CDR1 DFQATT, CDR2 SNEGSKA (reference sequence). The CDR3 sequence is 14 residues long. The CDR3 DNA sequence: TGCAGTGCTAGAAGGGGGAGGCTACAAGAGACCCAGTACTTC. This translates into CSARRGRLQETQYF.

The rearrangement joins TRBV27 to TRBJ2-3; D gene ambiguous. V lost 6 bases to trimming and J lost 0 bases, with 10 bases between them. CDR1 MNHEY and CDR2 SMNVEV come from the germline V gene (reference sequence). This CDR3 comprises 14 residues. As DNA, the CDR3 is TGTGCCAGCAGGCGCAAGTTCAGCACAGATACGCAGTATTTT. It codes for CASRRKFSTDTQYF.

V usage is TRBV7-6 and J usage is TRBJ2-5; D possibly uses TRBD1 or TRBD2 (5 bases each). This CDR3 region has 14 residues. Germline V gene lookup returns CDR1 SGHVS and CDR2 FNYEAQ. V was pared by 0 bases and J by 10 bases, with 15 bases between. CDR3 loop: CASSLAGEFRVQYF. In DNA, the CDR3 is TGTGCCAGCAGCTTAGCCGGGGAATTCAGGGTCCAGTACTTC.

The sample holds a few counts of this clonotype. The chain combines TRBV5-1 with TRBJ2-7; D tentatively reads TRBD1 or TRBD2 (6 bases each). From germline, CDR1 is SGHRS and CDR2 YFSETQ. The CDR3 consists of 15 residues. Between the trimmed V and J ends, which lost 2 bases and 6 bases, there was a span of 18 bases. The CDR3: CASSLQGLEGSEQYF. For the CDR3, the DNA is TGCGCCAGCAGCTTACAGGGATTGGAGGGAAGCGAGCAGTACTTC.

The CDR3 region is CSALPTGGPGSGGYTF. CDR3 sequence (DNA): TGCAGTGCTCTTCCGACAGGGGGCCCGGGTAGTGGAGGCTACACCTTC. The V and J genes are TRBV20-1 and TRBJ1-2; 10 nucleotides line up with TRBD1. The J segment lost 8 bases and the V segment lost 5 bases, leaving 17 bases of the junction unmatched. Germline assignment: CDR1 DFQATT and CDR2 SNEGSKA (reference sequence). This CDR3 has 16 residues.

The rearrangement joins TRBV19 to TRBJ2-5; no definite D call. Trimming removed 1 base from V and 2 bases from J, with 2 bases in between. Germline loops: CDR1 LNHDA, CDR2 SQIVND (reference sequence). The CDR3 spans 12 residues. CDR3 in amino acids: CASSIVQETQYF. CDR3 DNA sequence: TGTGCCAGTAGTATAGTACAAGAGACCCAGTACTTC.

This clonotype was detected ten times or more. The CDR3 protein is CASSLVSGSTYEQYF. In nucleotides, the CDR3 is TGCGCCAGCAGCTTGGTTAGCGGGAGTACCTACGAGCAGTACTTC. The chain uses TRBV5-1 and TRBJ2-7; TRBD2 matches 9 bases. Germline V gene lookup returns CDR1 SGHRS and CDR2 YFSETQ. The trim removed 0 bases at V and 2 bases at J, leaving 3 bases unmatched. This CDR3 is 15 amino acids long. Together with reference TRBV5-1 and TRBJ2-7, the CDR3 gives the full variable domain: KAGVTQTPRYLIKTRGQQVTLSCSPISGHRSVSWYQQTPGQGLQFLFEYFSETQRNKGNFPGRFSGRQFSNSRSEMNVSTLELGDSALYLCASSLVSGSTYEQYFGPGTRLTVT.

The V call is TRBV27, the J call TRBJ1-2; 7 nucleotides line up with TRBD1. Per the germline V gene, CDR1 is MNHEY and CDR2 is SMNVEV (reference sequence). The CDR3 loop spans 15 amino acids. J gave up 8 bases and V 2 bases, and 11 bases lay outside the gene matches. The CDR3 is CASSLDGRTGGGYTF. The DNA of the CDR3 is TGTGCCAGCAGTTTAGATGGACGGACAGGAGGGGGCTACACCTTC.

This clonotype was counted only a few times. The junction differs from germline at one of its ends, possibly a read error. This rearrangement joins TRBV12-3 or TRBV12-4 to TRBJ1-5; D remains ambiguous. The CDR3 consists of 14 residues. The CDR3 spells CASRLGASNQPQHF. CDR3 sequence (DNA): TGTGCCAGCAGGTTAGGTGCTAGCAATCAGCCCCAGCATTTT.

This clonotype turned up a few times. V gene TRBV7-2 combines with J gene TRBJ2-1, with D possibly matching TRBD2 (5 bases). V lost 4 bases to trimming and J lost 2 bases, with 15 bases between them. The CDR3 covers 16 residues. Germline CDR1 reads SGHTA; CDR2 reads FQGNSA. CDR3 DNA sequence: TGTGCCAGCAGCTCAGTCAGCGGAAACACCTACAATGAGCAGTTCTTC. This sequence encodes CASSSVSGNTYNEQFF.